A selection of T cell receptor beta chains follows, all from one sample in a study of T cell responses to AZD1222 COVID-19 vaccine. Sequencing used immunoSEQ multiplex PCR; TCRdb keeps in-frame clones, though not all of them. The data show over 85,000 clones, with roughly nine tenths seen just once and more than 1.5% held by the top ten. The source was peripheral blood, collected on day 0 of AZD1222 vaccination. Source of these receptors: an adult in good health. CDR3s include the opening cysteine and the closing phenylalanine or tryptophan. The D gene is left open where the match is weak. Clone size appears in some rows only: once, few, many, or a class for an expanded clone.

j_call,clone_size,d_call,v_call,cdr3_nt,cdr3_aa
TRBJ1-4,.,.,TRBV2,TGTGCCACCCGGTCGGGGAGGGGTGAAAAACTGTTTTTT,CATRSGRGEKLFF
TRBJ1-2,.,.,TRBV5-4,TGTGCCAGCAGCCCACCGGGGGGCGACTATGGCTACACCTTC,CASSPPGGDYGYTF
TRBJ2-7,few,.,TRBV7-6,TGTGCCAGCAGCTTAACTTTGGGTGGGGGTTCCTACGAGCAGTACTTC,CASSLTLGGGSYEQYF
TRBJ2-1,.,.,TRBV5-1,TGCGCCAGCAGGCCCTCCTACAATGAGCAGTTCTTC,CASRPSYNEQFF
TRBJ1-2,.,.,TRBV5-6,TGTGCCAGCAGCTTGGAACAGGACTATGGCTACACCTTC,CASSLEQDYGYTF
TRBJ2-7,.,.,TRBV9,TGTGCCAGCAGCGTATCGTGGGGAGGTAGCGAGCAGTACTTC,CASSVSWGGSEQYF
TRBJ2-1,.,.,TRBV7-9,TGTGCCAGCAGCTTGACCCTTGACTCCCGCGCCTACAATGAGCAGTTCTTC,CASSLTLDSRAYNEQFF
TRBJ1-1,.,.,TRBV12-3/TRBV12-4,TGTGCCAGCAGTTTATACCCGAGTGAAGCTTTCTTT,CASSLYPSEAFF
TRBJ2-5,.,.,TRBV14,TGTGCCAGCAGCCAAAACCGGCGCGAGACCCAGTACTTC,CASSQNRRETQYF
TRBJ1-1,.,.,TRBV10-2,TGCGCCAGCAGTAAGTTGAACACTGAAGCTTTCTTT,CASSKLNTEAFF
TRBJ2-2,.,.,TRBV2,TGTGCCAGCAGTGAAGTTCGGACTACCGGGGAGCTGTTTTTT,CASSEVRTTGELFF
TRBJ1-5,.,TRBD1,TRBV7-2,TGTGCCAGCAGCTTAGCGGCAGGGGGGAAGGGGTCCCAGCATTTT,CASSLAAGGKGSQHF
TRBJ2-7,.,TRBD1,TRBV6-5,TGTGCCAGCAGGCCCGGACAGGGGATAACCTACGAGCAGTACTTC,CASRPGQGITYEQYF
TRBJ2-5,.,TRBD2,TRBV11-2,TGTGCCAGCAGCTTAAGCGGGGGGGCCAAGGGTCAAGAGACCCAGTACTTC,CASSLSGGAKGQETQYF
TRBJ1-6,.,.,TRBV6-4,TGTGCCAGCAGTGACTCGAGTGACAATTCACCCCTCCACTTT,CASSDSSDNSPLHF
TRBJ1-2,.,TRBD1,TRBV3-1/TRBV3-2,TGTGCCAGCAGCCAACCGGGACAGGGGGCTTTCAGCTATGGCTACACCTTC,CASSQPGQGAFSYGYTF
TRBJ2-1,.,TRBD2,TRBV16,TGTGCCAGCACAGCGGGAGGTAATGAGCAGTTCTTC,CASTAGGNEQFF
TRBJ2-1,.,TRBD2,TRBV6-5,TGTGCCAGCCTAGCGGGGTCGCTCTCCTACAATGAGCAGTTCTTC,CASLAGSLSYNEQFF
TRBJ1-5,.,.,TRBV3-1/TRBV3-2,TGTGCCAGCAGCCAAGCCATGTCGGGTCAGCCCCAGCATTTT,CASSQAMSGQPQHF
TRBJ2-1,.,.,TRBV5-5,TGTGCCAGCAGCCCAAGGACGGCCGCATACTTCTTC,CASSPRTAAYFF
TRBJ1-2,.,.,TRBV30,TGTGCCTGGAGTGTAACCACCTCTAACTATGGCTACACCTTC,CAWSVTTSNYGYTF
TRBJ1-2,.,.,TRBV3-1/TRBV3-2,TGTGCCAGCAGCCAACAGTTTAACTATGGCTACACCTTC,CASSQQFNYGYTF
TRBJ1-2,.,.,TRBV10-3,TGTGCCATCAGTGAGTTGGCAGGGAGTAATGGCTACACCTTC,CAISELAGSNGYTF
TRBJ1-4,.,TRBD1,TRBV2,TGTGCCAGCAGGGACAGGGAGACTAATGAAAAACTGTTTTTT,CASRDRETNEKLFF
TRBJ1-2,.,.,TRBV7-2,TGTGCCAGCAGCTCTAGTGCCTTGGGTGGCTACACCTTC,CASSSSALGGYTF
TRBJ2-7,.,TRBD2,TRBV30,TGTGCCTGGAGTTTAGGACTAGCAGCTGACGAGCAGTACTTC,CAWSLGLAADEQYF
TRBJ2-7,.,.,TRBV5-1,TGCGCCAGCAGCTTGGATTTCTACGAGCAGTACTTC,CASSLDFYEQYF
TRBJ1-1,once,TRBD1,TRBV3-1/TRBV3-2,TGTGCCAGCAGCATACGACAGGGCCGGGCTTTCTTT,CASSIRQGRAFF
TRBJ2-5,.,.,TRBV4-1,TGCGCCAGCAGCCAAGAAGGCACAGCACTAGGGGAGACCCAGTACTTC,CASSQEGTALGETQYF
TRBJ2-5,.,TRBD2,TRBV5-1,TGCGCCAGCAGCCCTCTCATGCGGGAGGGAGAGACCCAGTACTTC,CASSPLMREGETQYF
TRBJ2-1,.,.,TRBV14,TGTGCCAGCAGCTTCTACAGGGAGGCCACCTACAATGAGCAGTTCTTC,CASSFYREATYNEQFF
TRBJ1-5,.,.,TRBV2,TGTGCCAGCAGCGGAGAGGGCAATCAGCCCCAGCATTTT,CASSGEGNQPQHF
TRBJ2-3,.,.,TRBV9,TGTGCCAGCAGCGTAGCCGGCGGGGCTAGCACAGATACGCAGTATTTT,CASSVAGGASTDTQYF
TRBJ1-1,.,.,TRBV18,TGTGCCAGCTCACCACTTTCCGGGGGGATGAACACTGAAGCTTTCTTT,CASSPLSGGMNTEAFF
TRBJ2-5,.,.,TRBV5-5,TGTGCCAGCAGCCCGGAAGGCCAGGTGGATCAGACCCAGTACTTC,CASSPEGQVDQTQYF
TRBJ2-7,.,.,TRBV27,TGTGCCAGCAGTTTATCCTTACTTTCCTACGAGCAGTACTTC,CASSLSLLSYEQYF
TRBJ1-3,few,.,TRBV27,TGTGCCAGCAGACAGGGCAATGAAAACACCATATATTTT,CASRQGNENTIYF
TRBJ1-1,.,.,TRBV30,TGTGCCTGGAGGGCTAGTATGAACACTGAAGCTTTCTTT,CAWRASMNTEAFF
TRBJ1-1,.,.,TRBV19,TGTGCCAGTAAGAAAGGGCCCGAAGCTTTCTTT,CASKKGPEAFF
TRBJ1-1,.,.,TRBV6-5,TGTGCCAGCAGTCGAAAGAACACTGAAGCTTTCTTT,CASSRKNTEAFF
TRBJ1-2,.,TRBD1,TRBV6-6,TGTGCCAGCAGAGGGGGCGGCTACACCTTC,CASRGGGYTF
TRBJ2-7,.,TRBD2,TRBV4-1,TGCGCCAGCAGCCAAGAGTTGGCTAGCGGATTCTACGAGCAGTACTTC,CASSQELASGFYEQYF
TRBJ2-5,once,TRBD2,TRBV5-1,TGCGCCAGCAGCCCCGGACTAGCGGGACAAGAGACCCAGTACTTC,CASSPGLAGQETQYF
TRBJ1-1,.,.,TRBV6-5,TGTGCCAGCAGTAAGGGAGGCACTGAAGCTTTCTTT,CASSKGGTEAFF
TRBJ1-3,.,.,TRBV18,TGTGCCAGCTCACCCAATACAGGGACTTCTGGAAACACCATATATTTT,CASSPNTGTSGNTIYF
TRBJ1-1,.,.,TRBV18,TGTGCCAGCTCTCCCAGTCTTGAGGGTGTGAACACTGAAGCTTTCTTT,CASSPSLEGVNTEAFF
TRBJ2-2,.,.,TRBV11-2,TGTGCCAGCAGCTTAGATCGTAGCCCCGGCACCGGGGAGCTGTTTTTT,CASSLDRSPGTGELFF
TRBJ2-1,.,.,TRBV5-1,TGCGCCAGCAGCTTGGGTCAAGTGGAAAATGAGCAGTTCTTC,CASSLGQVENEQFF
TRBJ1-1,.,.,TRBV5-1,TGCGCCAGCAGCTTGGAGGCCAGCTGGGGCACTGAAGCTTTCTTT,CASSLEASWGTEAFF
TRBJ2-2,.,.,TRBV19,TGTGCCAGTCCACCCCCCCTGACCGCCGCTGGAGACACCGGGGAGCTGTTTTTT,CASPPPLTAAGDTGELFF
TRBJ2-5,.,TRBD1,TRBV27,TGTGCCAGCAGGGGGACAGGGTGGATGGAGACCCAGTACTTC,CASRGTGWMETQYF
TRBJ2-3,.,.,TRBV3-1/TRBV3-2,TGTGCCAGCAGCCGGGGTCCGACCCCGCCAGATACGCAGTATTTT,CASSRGPTPPDTQYF
TRBJ2-7,.,TRBD2,TRBV6-5,TGTGCCAGCAGGGGACTAGCGGGAGGATCCTACGAGCAGTACTTC,CASRGLAGGSYEQYF